This T cell receptor (beta chain) stems from a study of T cell responses to AZD1222 COVID-19 vaccine. Study-level points and caveats: Spike-specific TCR breadth and depth were elevated following two AZD1222 doses. The donor group comprised mostly white British people and more females; the analysis possibly underestimated clonal diversity. Researchers report vaccine-associated CD4 TCRs spanning spike, with dominance at 160-218 and 743-854. Repertoire sampling happened only post peak T cell response.

Measured with immunoSEQ multiplex PCR; TCRdb has only the in-frame clones, and not every one. The sample holds some 150,000 clones, 75% to 90% seen once. In regard to this clone: What it recognizes is unknown.

Specimen: peripheral blood, collected after recovery from COVID-19. The sequence was collected from an adult who had recovered from COVID-19.

CDR3 coding DNA: TGTGCCAGCAGCCGACTAGCGGGGGGCGACAATGAGCAGTTCTTC. It translates to CASSRLAGGDNEQFF. The V call is TRBV7-3, the J call TRBJ2-1, with 13 bases matching TRBD2. In germline, CDR1 is SGHTA, CDR2 FQGTGA. V lost 5 bases and J lost 5; bases outside the gene matches: 3. The CDR3 has 15 residues.